These T cell receptor beta chains were read from a single sample in a study of neurological immune-mediated disorders. TCRdb used MiXCR to reprocess the 5' RACE reads, holding one entry per CDR3 protein. Of approximately 50,000 distinct CDR3 sequences listed, less than 6% were seen once; the top ten hold less than 1.5%. The sample was CD4+ T cells from blood. These receptor sequences come from a woman aged 18-29 years with multiple sclerosis. The CDR3 runs from the conserved cysteine through the conserved F or W. Each record gives: CDR3 length, V gene, clone size, D gene, J gene, CDR3 DNA, CDR3 protein. The D gene is left open where the match is weak. The listing skips clone size in some rows; elsewhere it reads once, few, many or a size class.

16,TRBV7-9,many,TRBD2,TRBJ2-3,TGTGCCAGCAGCTTAGCGCGCGGGGGGAGCACAGATACGCAGTATTTT,CASSLARGGSTDTQYF
14,TRBV7-7,few,-,TRBJ2-2,TGTGCTAGCAGCTTAGGGATGAACACCGGGGAGCTGTTTTTT,CASSLGMNTGELFF
17,TRBV5-1,many,TRBD1,TRBJ1-1,TGCGCCAGCAAACCGGGGACAGGGTTGGTGATGAACACTGAAGCTTTCTTT,CASKPGTGLVMNTEAFF
12,TRBV7-9,many,TRBD1,TRBJ1-1,TGTGCCACCTACGATACAGGGGATGAAGCTTTCTTT,CATYDTGDEAFF
13,TRBV20-1,-,-,TRBJ1-1,TGCAGTGCTACTTTTGTCGTGAACACTGAAGCTTTCTTT,CSATFVVNTEAFF
16,TRBV3-1,many,TRBD1,TRBJ2-1,TGTGCCAGCAGCCATTTGGGGGACAGAATAAACAATGAGCAGTTCTTC,CASSHLGDRINNEQFF
16,TRBV28,many,TRBD1,TRBJ1-2,TGTGCCAGCAGAGGGACAGGGATTCTAGCTAACTATGGCTACACCTTC,CASRGTGILANYGYTF
14,TRBV20-1,many,TRBD2,TRBJ2-3,TGCAGTGCTAGAGCGGCGGGAGGGGCAGATACGCAGTATTTT,CSARAAGGADTQYF
18,TRBV7-2,many,TRBD2,TRBJ2-3,TGTGCCAGCAGCTTGATTTGGCGGACTAGCGGGAGCCCAGATACGCAGTATTTT,CASSLIWRTSGSPDTQYF
15,TRBV7-2,many,TRBD1,TRBJ1-5,TGTGCCAGCAGCTTAGTCCAGGGGGCTGGACAGCCCCAGCATTTT,CASSLVQGAGQPQHF
15,TRBV7-9,-,-,TRBJ2-2,TGTGCCAGCATCTCGGGGACGGCGGCCTCCGGGGAGCTGTTTTTT,CASISGTAASGELFF
15,TRBV9,many,TRBD1,TRBJ1-1,TGTGCCAGCAGCGTCGCCGGGACAGAGAACACTGAAGCTTTCTTT,CASSVAGTENTEAFF
18,TRBV20-1,many,TRBD1,TRBJ2-2,TGCAGTGCTGATCCTTCCACCGGGACAGGGGGGAAGGTCGGGGAGCTGTTTTTT,CSADPSTGTGGKVGELFF
16,TRBV5-1,many,-,TRBJ1-5,TGCGCCAGCAGCGAAGGACAGAATGGAGGCAATCAGCCCCAGCATTTT,CASSEGQNGGNQPQHF
12,TRBV20-1,few,-,TRBJ2-7,TGCAGTGCTAGAGATATCACCTACGAGCAGTACTTC,CSARDITYEQYF
15,TRBV5-1,many,TRBD1,TRBJ1-1,TGCGCCAGCAGCGTGACGGGACAGGGGAGCCCTGAAGCTTTCTTT,CASSVTGQGSPEAFF
11,TRBV11-3,many,-,TRBJ2-5,TGTGCCAGCAGCCAGGAAGAGACCCAGTACTTC,CASSQEETQYF
16,TRBV20-1,many,-,TRBJ1-2,TGCAGTGCTAGAGATTGGCGGGTGCGCGGGAACTATGGCTACACCTTC,CSARDWRVRGNYGYTF
14,TRBV5-1,many,TRBD1,TRBJ1-4,TGCGCCAGCAGACCCAGTGGGACAGGGGAAAAACTGTTTTTT,CASRPSGTGEKLFF
15,TRBV18,many,-,TRBJ1-5,TGTGCCAGCTCATCCGCTCGGGGGGCAAAGCAGCCCCAGCATTTT,CASSSARGAKQPQHF
17,TRBV5-1,-,-,TRBJ2-1,TGCGCCAGCAGCTTCTGGGAAACCGGGACTTCCTACAATGAGCAGTTCTTC,CASSFWETGTSYNEQFF
12,TRBV25-1,few,-,TRBJ1-1,TGTGCGTCGAGCTGGGGGCGGACGGGTGCTTTCTTT,CASSWGRTGAFF
16,TRBV27,-,TRBD2,TRBJ2-1,TGTGCCAGCAGCCTCCGACTAGCGGGGGGCGTAAATGAGCAGTTCTTC,CASSLRLAGGVNEQFF
15,TRBV7-2,many,-,TRBJ2-3,TGTGCCAGCAGCTTAGCCTCGCTAAGCACAGATACGCAGTATTTT,CASSLASLSTDTQYF
13,TRBV6-5,many,-,TRBJ2-1,TGTGCCAGCAGTTACCCTGCGAACAATGAGCAGTTCTTC,CASSYPANNEQFF
16,TRBV7-2,many,TRBD2,TRBJ2-3,TGTGCCAGCAGCCGACAACTAGCGGGAGTCGCAGATACGCAGTATTTT,CASSRQLAGVADTQYF
14,TRBV9,many,-,TRBJ1-1,TGTGCCAGCAGCGTAGCCCCGGGAGGGGTTGAAGCTTTCTTT,CASSVAPGGVEAFF
16,TRBV25-1,many,-,TRBJ1-1,TGTGCCAGCAGTGCCCGTATAGGGGTCGGGAACACTGAAGCTTTCTTT,CASSARIGVGNTEAFF
12,TRBV5-6,-,-,TRBJ2-1,TGTGCCAGCAGCCATGTTTTGAATGAGCAGTTCTTC,CASSHVLNEQFF
18,TRBV6-2/TRBV6-3,many,-,TRBJ2-6,TGTGCCAGCAGTTCACCTCCCGGGTCGCCCTCTGGGGCCAACGTCCTGACTTTC,CASSSPPGSPSGANVLTF
15,TRBV7-9,-,-,TRBJ1-1,TGTGCCAGCAGCCCTTCGGTCGGGGTTCGAACTGAAGCTTTCTTT,CASSPSVGVRTEAFF
16,TRBV12-3/TRBV12-4,many,-,TRBJ1-2,TGTGCCAGCAGTCCCCTCGGGGGCCCTTACAACTATGGCTACACCTTC,CASSPLGGPYNYGYTF
15,TRBV10-3,few,TRBD1,TRBJ1-1,TGTGCCATCAGTGAGACGGGACAGGGGCACACTGAAGCTTTCTTT,CAISETGQGHTEAFF
14,TRBV28,many,-,TRBJ1-1,TGTGCCAGCACCTTAATAGCGGCGAACACTGAAGCTTTCTTT,CASTLIAANTEAFF